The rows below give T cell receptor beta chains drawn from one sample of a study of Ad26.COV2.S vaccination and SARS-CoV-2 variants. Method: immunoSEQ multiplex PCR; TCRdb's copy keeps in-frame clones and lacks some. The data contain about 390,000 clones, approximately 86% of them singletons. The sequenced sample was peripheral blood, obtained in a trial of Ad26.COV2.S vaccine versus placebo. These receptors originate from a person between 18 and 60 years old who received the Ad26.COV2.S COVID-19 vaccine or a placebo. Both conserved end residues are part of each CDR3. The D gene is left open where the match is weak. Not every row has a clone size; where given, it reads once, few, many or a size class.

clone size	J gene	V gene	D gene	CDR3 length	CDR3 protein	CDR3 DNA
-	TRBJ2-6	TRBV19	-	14	CASSIGDGANVLTF	TGTGCCAGTAGTATCGGGGACGGGGCCAACGTCCTGACTTTC
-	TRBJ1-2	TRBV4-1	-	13	CASSQDWGYGYTF	TGCGCCAGCAGCCAAGATTGGGGGTATGGCTACACCTTC
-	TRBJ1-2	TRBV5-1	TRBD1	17	CASSLVAGGFRNYGYTF	TGCGCCAGCAGCTTGGTCGCAGGGGGCTTTAGGAACTATGGCTACACCTTC
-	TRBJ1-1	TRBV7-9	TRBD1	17	CASSFGPDDRGYTEAFF	TGTGCCAGCAGCTTCGGACCCGACGACAGGGGATACACTGAAGCTTTCTTT
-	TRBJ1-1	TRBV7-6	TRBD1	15	CASSPRTGIFTEAFF	TGTGCCAGCAGCCCCCGGACAGGAATATTCACTGAAGCTTTCTTT
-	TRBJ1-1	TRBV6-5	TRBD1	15	CASSYSRGRNTEAFF	TGTGCCAGCAGTTATTCCAGGGGGAGGAACACTGAAGCTTTCTTT
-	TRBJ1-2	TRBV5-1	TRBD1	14	CASSPGQGLGGYTF	TGCGCCAGCAGCCCGGGACAGGGGCTGGGGGGCTACACCTTC
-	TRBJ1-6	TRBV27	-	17	CASSLYSGTSYNSPLHF	TGTGCCAGCAGTTTATATTCAGGGACCTCCTATAATTCACCCCTCCACTTT
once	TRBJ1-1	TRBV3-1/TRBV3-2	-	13	CASSLLGNTEAFF	TGTGCCAGCAGCCTCCTGGGTAACACTGAAGCTTTCTTT
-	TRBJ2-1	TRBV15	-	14	CATSRGKEYNEQFF	TGTGCCACCAGCAGAGGAAAGGAATACAATGAGCAGTTCTTC
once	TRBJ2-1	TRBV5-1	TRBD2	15	CASSPTSGGDNEQFF	TGCGCCAGCAGCCCGACTAGCGGGGGGGACAATGAGCAGTTCTTC
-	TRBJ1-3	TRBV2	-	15	CASSLDREAGNTIYF	TGTGCCAGCAGCCTGGACAGAGAGGCCGGAAACACCATATATTTT
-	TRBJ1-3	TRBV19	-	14	CASSLHNSGNTIYF	TGTGCCAGTAGTTTGCATAACTCTGGAAACACCATATATTTT
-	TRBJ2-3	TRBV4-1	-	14	CASSQVLATDTQYF	TGCGCCAGCAGCCAAGTTCTAGCCACAGATACGCAGTATTTT
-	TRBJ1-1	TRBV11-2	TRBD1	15	CASSQMTGGNTEAFF	TGTGCCAGCAGCCAGATGACAGGGGGCAACACTGAAGCTTTCTTT
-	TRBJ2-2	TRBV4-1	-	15	CASSQAQLNTGELFF	TGCGCCAGCAGCCAAGCACAACTAAACACCGGGGAGCTGTTTTTT
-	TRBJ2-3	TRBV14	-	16	CASSQDWGGAADTQYF	TGTGCCAGCAGCCAAGATTGGGGGGGGGCAGCAGATACGCAGTATTTT
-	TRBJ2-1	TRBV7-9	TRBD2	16	CASSSKGLADYNEQFF	TGTGCCAGCAGCTCGAAGGGACTAGCGGACTACAATGAGCAGTTCTTC
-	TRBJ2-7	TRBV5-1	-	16	CASSSRDTTFSYEQYF	TGCGCCAGCAGCTCCCGGGACACTACCTTCTCCTACGAGCAGTACTTC
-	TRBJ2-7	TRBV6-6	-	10	CASGSYEQYF	TGTGCCAGCGGTTCCTACGAGCAGTACTTC
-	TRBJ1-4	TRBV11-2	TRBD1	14	CASSPDRGNEKLFF	TGTGCCAGCAGTCCTGACAGGGGAAATGAAAAACTGTTTTTT
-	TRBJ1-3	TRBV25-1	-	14	CASSEPGAWNTIYF	TGTGCCAGCAGTGAACCGGGGGCGTGGAACACCATATATTTT
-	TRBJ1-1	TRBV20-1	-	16	CSASRDTVYMNTEAFF	TGCAGTGCAAGTAGGGATACCGTTTACATGAACACTGAAGCTTTCTTT
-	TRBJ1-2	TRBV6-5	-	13	CASSQGRAGGYTF	TGTGCCAGCAGCCAAGGACGAGCAGGTGGCTACACCTTC
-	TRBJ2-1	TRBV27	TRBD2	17	CASSLGGIAGGPLEQFF	TGTGCCAGCAGTTTAGGTGGTATAGCGGGGGGGCCTCTTGAGCAGTTCTTC
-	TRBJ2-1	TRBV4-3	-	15	CASSQGTYSYNEQFF	TGCGCCAGCAGCCAGGGCACCTACTCCTACAATGAGCAGTTCTTC
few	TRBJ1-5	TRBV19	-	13	CASSLQGGQPQHF	TGTGCCAGTAGTCTTCAGGGCGGGCAGCCCCAGCATTTT
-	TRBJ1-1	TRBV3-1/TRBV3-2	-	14	CASSQVRLGTEAFF	TGTGCCAGCAGCCAAGTGCGACTGGGCACTGAAGCTTTCTTT
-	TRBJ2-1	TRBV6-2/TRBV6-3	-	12	CASSYEGNEQFF	TGTGCCAGCAGTTACGAGGGCAATGAGCAGTTCTTC
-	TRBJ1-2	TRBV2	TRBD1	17	CASSRRDRGPYFYGYTF	TGTGCCAGCAGTAGAAGGGACAGGGGGCCCTATTTTTATGGCTACACCTTC
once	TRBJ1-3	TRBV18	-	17	CASSPPGQLGSGNTIYF	TGTGCCAGCTCACCACCGGGGCAGTTGGGCTCTGGAAACACCATATATTTT
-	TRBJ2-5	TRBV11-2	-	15	CASSFGGDGQETQYF	TGTGCCAGCAGCTTTGGGGGTGATGGCCAAGAGACCCAGTACTTC
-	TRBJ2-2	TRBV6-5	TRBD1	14	CASRRTGGAGELFF	TGTGCCAGCAGGCGGACAGGGGGCGCCGGGGAGCTGTTTTTT
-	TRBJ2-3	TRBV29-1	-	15	CSVEDRGLYTDTQYF	TGCAGCGTTGAAGATCGCGGACTATACACAGATACGCAGTATTTT
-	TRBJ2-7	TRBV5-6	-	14	CASSLGWGVYEQYF	TGTGCCAGCAGCTTGGGGTGGGGGGTTTACGAGCAGTACTTC
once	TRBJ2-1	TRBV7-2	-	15	CASRLRGHRYNEQFF	TGTGCCAGCAGGTTAAGGGGACACCGCTACAATGAGCAGTTCTTC
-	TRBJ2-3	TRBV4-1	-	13	CASSQSPFDTQYF	TGCGCCAGCAGCCAATCTCCCTTTGATACGCAGTATTTT
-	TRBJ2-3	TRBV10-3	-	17	CAISELGTYTSTDTQYF	TGTGCCATCAGTGAGCTAGGGACATATACTAGCACAGATACGCAGTATTTT
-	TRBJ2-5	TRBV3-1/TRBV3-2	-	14	CASSQGLRQETQYF	TGTGCCAGCAGCCAAGGTCTCCGCCAAGAGACCCAGTACTTC
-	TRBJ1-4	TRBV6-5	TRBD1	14	CASSEDRSNEKLFF	TGTGCCAGCAGCGAGGACAGGTCTAATGAAAAACTGTTTTTT
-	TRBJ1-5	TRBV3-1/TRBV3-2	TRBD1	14	CASSHGTGTRPQHF	TGTGCCAGCAGCCACGGGACAGGGACGAGGCCCCAGCATTTT
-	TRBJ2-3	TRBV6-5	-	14	CASRGGGQADTQYF	TGTGCCAGCAGGGGCGGGGGCCAAGCAGATACGCAGTATTTT
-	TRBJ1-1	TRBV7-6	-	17	CASSPSGGEWVNTEAFF	TGTGCCAGCAGCCCCTCCGGCGGGGAATGGGTGAACACTGAAGCTTTCTTT
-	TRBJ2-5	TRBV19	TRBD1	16	CASSKLTGGAGETQYF	TGTGCCAGTAGCAAACTTACAGGGGGCGCGGGGGAGACCCAGTACTTC
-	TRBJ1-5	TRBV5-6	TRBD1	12	CASSQGGQPQHF	TGTGCCAGCAGCCAGGGGGGTCAGCCCCAGCATTTT
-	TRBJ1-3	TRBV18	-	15	CASSQTEMRGNTIYF	TGTGCCAGCTCGCAGACCGAAATGCGGGGAAACACCATATATTTT
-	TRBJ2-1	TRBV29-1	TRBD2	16	CSVERSGANKYNEQFF	TGCAGCGTTGAACGTAGCGGGGCCAACAAATACAATGAGCAGTTCTTC
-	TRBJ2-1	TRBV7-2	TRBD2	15	CASSSRQRGDNEQFF	TGTGCCAGCAGCTCCCGACAGCGGGGGGACAATGAGCAGTTCTTC
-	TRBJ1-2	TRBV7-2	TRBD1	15	CASSLAGTGEYGYTF	TGTGCCAGCAGCTTAGCGGGGACAGGGGAATATGGCTACACCTTC
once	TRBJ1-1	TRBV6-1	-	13	CASSEGTNTEAFF	TGTGCCAGCAGTGAGGGTACGAACACTGAAGCTTTCTTT
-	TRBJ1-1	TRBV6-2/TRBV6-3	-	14	CASSWTYRNTEAFF	TGTGCCAGCAGTTGGACATATCGGAACACTGAAGCTTTCTTT
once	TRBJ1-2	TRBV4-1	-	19	CASSQEVGKKIRINYGYTF	TGCGCCAGCAGCCAAGAAGTGGGCAAAAAGATTCGGATTAACTATGGCTACACCTTC
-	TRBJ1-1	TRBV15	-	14	CATSIDRGNTEAFF	TGTGCCACCAGCATAGATCGGGGGAACACTGAAGCTTTCTTT